This TCR beta chain was sequenced for a study of cytomegalovirus exposure and HLA in healthy donors (dated by TCRdb to about 2017). Study-wide context: An earlier analysis of about 560 of the donors reported 276 Gb of sequence data and around 120 million unique TCR beta sequences obtained from about 170 million T cells. Roughly 300 gigabases of sequencing data and around 80 million unique TCR sequences made up an early release that covered under 750 HLA-typed donors. Among the roughly 400 genotyped donors, around 81% belonged to the genetic ancestry cluster associated with self-reported Caucasian donors. The study aimed to test whether signatures of past pathogen exposure could be identified by cataloging public T cell receptors. The study profiled the T cell repertoires of approximately 700 subjects by immunosequencing and related them to cytomegalovirus serostatus. Besides the first cohort of approximately 710 subjects, a separate validation cohort made up of about 120 different subjects was used. To predict cytomegalovirus infection status, the study combined high-throughput TCR immunosequencing, statistical association of individual TCRs with disease status, and machine learning. A later analysis re-examined previously published TCR beta repertoires from 610 or so donors and added high-resolution HLA genotyping to investigate patterns of TCR occurrence. In the later analysis, no new phenotypic data were used to find candidate immune exposures; instead, reliance was placed on TCR beta sequences and their occurrence across donors. An earlier analysis of approximately 640 of the donors applied high-throughput TCR beta sequencing to assess whether each TCR beta V gene segment acted as functional or pseudogenic. Donor age, sex, ethnicity and CMV serostatus were compiled together with the repertoire data. In a later genetic analysis, genome-wide SNP genotypes for about three fifths of the roughly 670 donors were used, and that subset was treated as a discovery cohort. All discovery cohort repertoires had been generated using a single sequencing platform. Class I and class II HLA loci were covered by the typing at four-digit resolution. The number of donors typed differed by locus, with roughly 629-640 for A, B, C, DRB1 and DQB1, roughly 520 for DQA1, 600 to 610 for DPA1, and 472 for DPB1. A handful of DR-DQ haplotypes were handled as single units for association and clustering because linkage in the cohort was strong. Across some 400 genotyped donors of the cohort, an average of about 200,000 unique TCR beta nucleotide sequences per donor were sequenced, and around 20% of those sequences were non-productive. Findings and caveats that apply to the study as a whole: Because some donors lacked HLA typing at each locus, the association tests relied only on the typed subset. Assigning TCR associations to individual alleles was difficult when HLA alleles, especially DR and DQ, strongly co-occurred. In a later analysis, HLA-associated TCR beta chains showed more clonal expansion and lower generation probabilities than non-associated chains that were equally common. According to a later analysis, parvovirus B19, influenza, CMV and Epstein-Barr virus appeared linked to several top co-occurrence clusters. According to the authors, the approach could potentially be generalized to other disease states and immunological phenotypes. A cluster of highly shared sequence variants was judged likely to represent a technical artifact of the sequencing pipeline. Sequencing depth was assumed to be roughly uniform across donors in the presence/absence analyses, though that assumption may not hold. The 87-base-pair reads could not distinguish some IMGT-functional V segments, including TRBV6-2 and TRBV6-3, so those segments were excluded. The earlier analysis of 587 of the donors excluded roughly 17 rarely observed V segments, including chromosome 9 orphons, because counts were too low. A few of the identified cytomegalovirus-associated TCR beta chains were confirmed in vitro to be specific for cytomegalovirus antigens. According to a later genetic analysis, donors in an Asian-associated ancestry cluster had fewer N-insertions in productive TCRs than the roughly 670-donor mean. Linkage disequilibrium might explain the correlated functional status among segregating V segments, but an unknown experimental factor could not be ruled out. According to a later analysis, TCR association rates differed among HLA loci, with DRB1 alleles showing the most associated TCRs and HLA-C alleles showing the fewest. For the cohort, immune exposure information was limited to CMV serostatus. In a later genetic analysis, a missense DCLRE1C variant was associated with V-gene and J-gene trimming of TCR beta chains, and the association was replicated in an independent cohort. The cohort was sequenced for TCR beta chains only, and without alpha or paired-chain data the features that could be detected were limited. Cytomegalovirus status was reported to be diagnosed by the classifier with high specificity and sensitivity in both the original and validation cohorts. Most TCR sequences were observed very rarely across donors, whereas some public TCRs were present in many individuals. At a false discovery rate of 0.05, a later analysis linked approximately 18,000 TCR beta sequences to specific HLA alleles. A further reported finding was that TCR beta sequences accurately predicted the HLA-A and HLA-B alleles for most subjects in the first cohort. Most CMV-associated TCR beta chains appeared to be HLA-restricted in a later analysis, and the HLA associations seemed to be driven largely by CMV exposure. A total of 150 to 200 TCR beta chains were listed by the study as associated with cytomegalovirus. In an earlier analysis of around 500 of the donors, most TCR beta V segments appeared in productive rearrangements about 90% or about 30% of the time, broadly matching IMGT annotations.

Library construction relied on the immunoSEQ multiplex PCR assay. For the multiplex PCR, a mixture combining 60 forward primers for TCR Vbeta segments and 13 reverse primers for TCR Jbeta segments was used. Amplification of the CDR3 region of rearranged TCR beta genes was performed with a multiplex PCR assay on genomic DNA. On the Illumina HiSeq System, the amplified TCR beta libraries were sequenced as 87-base-pair reads. As for the authors' bioinformatics: A later analysis tallied tens of millions of unique TCR beta chains across the 666 repertoires, and roughly 11 million of those chains were shared by two or more donors. To remove PCR and sequencing errors, raw reads were error-corrected and collapsed into unique sequences using a nearest-neighbor algorithm that merged closely related sequences. V, D and J gene segments were assigned by aligning CDR3 sequences to IMGT reference sequences. For a sequence to be retained, a match of at least six nucleotides to both a V gene segment and a J gene segment was required. A rearrangement counted as productive if the CDR3 had no stop codons and remained in frame with V and J, and every other rearrangement counted as non-productive. CDR3 was defined by IMGT convention, running from the second conserved V-encoded cysteine to the conserved J-encoded phenylalanine. The earlier analysis of fewer than 750 of the donors excluded sequences that lacked an unambiguous match to a single V gene segment. An earlier analysis of a few hundred of the donors called V segments functional above 56.7% productive rearrangements and segregating when the between-donor standard deviation exceeded 5%. A statistical classification framework was developed to diagnose cytomegalovirus status using the catalog of TCR beta chain sequences. A later analysis assigned V and J genes by comparing TCR nucleotide sequences with IMGT/GENE-DB human TR gene sequences. In a later analysis, CDR3 sequences and most-parsimonious VDJ recombination scenarios were assigned using the TCRdist pipeline. A later analysis defined each TCR beta chain by its CDR3 amino acid sequence plus V-gene family, and excluded reads lacking a unique V-gene family. To address suspected cross-contamination and a sequencing artifact, a later analysis removed a few hundred highly shared, low-generation-probability nucleotide sequences. In a later analysis, a clonal expansion index for each public chain was calculated from normalized within-repertoire ranks of inferred template counts. In a later analysis, generation probabilities were computed with a VDJ recombination model fitted to out-of-frame rearrangements, and the resulting probabilities were checked against IGoR. Hypergeometric tests were used in a later analysis to score TCR-TCR, TCR-HLA and TCR-CMV co-occurrence, with a repertoire-size bias correction applied to the TCR pairs. A later analysis estimated false discovery rates by permuting HLA or CMV assignments 20 times. In a later analysis, co-occurring TCRs were grouped using DBSCAN, and TCRdist sequence similarity was added for clustering within HLA-allele-positive subsets. Repertoires with fewer than 30,000 or more than 120,000 public chains, plus five repertoires with anomalous nucleotide sharing, were excluded from co-occurrence clustering. Held by TCRdb, this immuneACCESS table contains in-frame sequences only and omits some clones. Under half of the omission traces to an unresolved V gene where checked; the cause of the rest is unknown. V and J calls and clone size are given by that table; D and trimming were obtained from the DNA. The sample table holds approximately 97,000 clones, of which around 85% were seen once. Under 5.5% of the sample rests with the top ten.

Between the V and J ends, shortened by 1 base and 1 base respectively, the junction contains 11 bases. From the cysteine through the phenylalanine, the CDR3 covers 16 amino acids. Solely the CDR3 DNA is kept, with 48 bases framed from the first base. According to the germline V gene, CDR1 reads SGHVS and CDR2 reads FQNEAQ. A word on this clone: Its antigen is not yet known. One base away there is no much larger clone; base qualities are not given.

The cohort comprised some 730 healthy bone marrow donors. At the time of sampling, every cohort member was nominally healthy, though immune exposures that went unrecorded were likely present. The donor tested CMV seropositive, placing the donor among the 310 or so seropositive members of the cohort. Every donor gave a peripheral blood sample, and the peripheral blood mononuclear cells from that sample were used for TCR beta sequencing. The Qiagen DNeasy Blood Extraction Kit was used to extract genomic DNA from the blood cell samples. This receptor chain uses TRBV7-8 and TRBJ1-3; the D gene is unclear. This receptor was identified in a middle-aged man in good health and CMV-seropositive. The sequenced sample consisted of PBMCs. In nucleotide form, the sequence is TGTGCCAGCAGCTTAGGTTCTAGGGAGTCTGGAAACACCATATATTTT. Its protein is CASSLGSRESGNTIYF.